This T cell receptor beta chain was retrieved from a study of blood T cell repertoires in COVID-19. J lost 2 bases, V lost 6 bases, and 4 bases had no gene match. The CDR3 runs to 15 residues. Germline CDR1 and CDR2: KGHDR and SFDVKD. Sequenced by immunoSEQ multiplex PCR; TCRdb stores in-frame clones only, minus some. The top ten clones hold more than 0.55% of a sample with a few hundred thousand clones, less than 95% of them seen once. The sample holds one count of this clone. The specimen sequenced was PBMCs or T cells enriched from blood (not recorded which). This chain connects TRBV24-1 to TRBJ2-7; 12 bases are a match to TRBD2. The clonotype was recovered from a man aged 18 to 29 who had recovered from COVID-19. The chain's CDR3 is CATSQLAGGTYEQYF. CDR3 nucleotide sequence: TGTGCCACCAGTCAACTAGCGGGAGGTACCTACGAGCAGTACTTC.